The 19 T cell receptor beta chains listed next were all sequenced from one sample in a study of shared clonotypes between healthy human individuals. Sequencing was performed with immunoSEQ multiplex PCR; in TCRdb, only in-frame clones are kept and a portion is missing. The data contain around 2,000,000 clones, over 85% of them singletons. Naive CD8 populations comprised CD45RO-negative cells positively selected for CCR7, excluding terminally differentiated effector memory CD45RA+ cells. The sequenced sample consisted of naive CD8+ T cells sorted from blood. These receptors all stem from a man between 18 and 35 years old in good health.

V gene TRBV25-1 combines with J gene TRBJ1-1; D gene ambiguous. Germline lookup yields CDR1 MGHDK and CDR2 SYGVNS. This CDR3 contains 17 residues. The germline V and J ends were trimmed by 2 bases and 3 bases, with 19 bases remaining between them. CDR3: CASSEVGITVEYTEAFF. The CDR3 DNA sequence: TGTGCCAGCAGTGAAGTTGGGATAACCGTTGAATACACTGAAGCTTTCTTT. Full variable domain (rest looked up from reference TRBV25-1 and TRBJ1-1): EADIYQTPRYLVIGTGKKITLECSQTMGHDKMYWYQQDPGMELHLIHYSYGVNSTEKGDLSSESTVSRIRTEHFPLTLESARPSHTSQYLCASSEVGITVEYTEAFFGQGTRLTVV.

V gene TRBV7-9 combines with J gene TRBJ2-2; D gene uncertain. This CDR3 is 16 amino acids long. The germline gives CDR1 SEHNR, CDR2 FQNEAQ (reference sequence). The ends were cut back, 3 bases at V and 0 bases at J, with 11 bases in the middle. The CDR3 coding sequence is TGTGCCAGCAGCTTCCCCGACGGCGCGAACACCGGGGAGCTGTTTTTT. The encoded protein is CASSFPDGANTGELFF.

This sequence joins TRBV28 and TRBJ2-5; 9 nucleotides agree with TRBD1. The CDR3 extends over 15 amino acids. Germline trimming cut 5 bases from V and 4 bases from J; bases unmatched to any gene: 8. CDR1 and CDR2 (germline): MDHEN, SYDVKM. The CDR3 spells CASSPGTGTGETQYF. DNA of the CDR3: TGTGCCAGCAGTCCAGGGACAGGGACGGGAGAGACCCAGTACTTC. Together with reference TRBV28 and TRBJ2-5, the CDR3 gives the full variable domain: DVKVTQSSRYLVKRTGEKVFLECVQDMDHENMFWYRQDPGLGLRLIYFSYDVKMKEKGDIPEGYSVSREKKERFSLILESASTNQTSMYLCASSPGTGTGETQYFGPGTRLLVL.

Here the CDR3 reads CASSGWGTVTSYEQYF. The CDR3 DNA reads TGTGCCAGCAGCGGGTGGGGGACAGTCACTTCCTACGAGCAGTACTTC. This chain links TRBV5-5 with TRBJ2-7, with 7 nucleotides matching TRBD1. Trimming at V came to 4 bases and at J to 1 base, leaving 11 bases not matched to a gene. The CDR3 sequence is 16 residues long. CDR1 and CDR2 (germline): SGHKS, YYEKEE (reference sequence). The entire variable domain, with the rest obtained from reference TRBV5-5 and TRBJ2-7, is as follows: DAGVTQSPTHLIKTRGQQVTLRCSPISGHKSVSWYQQVLGQGPQFIFQYYEKEERGRGNFPDRFSARQFPNYSSELNVNALLLGDSALYLCASSGWGTVTSYEQYFGPGTRLTVT.

The DNA of the CDR3 is TGTGCCAGCAGCCCCCTAGCGGGGCCAAACACCGGGGAGCTGTTTTTT. It encodes CASSPLAGPNTGELFF. This chain connects TRBV9 to TRBJ2-2; 9 bases line up with TRBD2. The V gene's germline CDR1 is SGDLS and CDR2 YYNGEE. CDR3 size: 16 residues. Unmatched junction bases numbered 6, after V lost 4 bases and J lost 2 bases.

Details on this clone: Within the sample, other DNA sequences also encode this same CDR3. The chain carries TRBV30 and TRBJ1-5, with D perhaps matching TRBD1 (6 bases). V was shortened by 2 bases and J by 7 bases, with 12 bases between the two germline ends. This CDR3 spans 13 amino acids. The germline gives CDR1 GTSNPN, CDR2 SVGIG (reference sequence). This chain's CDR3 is CAWSLQGGQPQHF. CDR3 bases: TGTGCCTGGAGTTTACAGGGAGGGCAGCCCCAGCATTTT.

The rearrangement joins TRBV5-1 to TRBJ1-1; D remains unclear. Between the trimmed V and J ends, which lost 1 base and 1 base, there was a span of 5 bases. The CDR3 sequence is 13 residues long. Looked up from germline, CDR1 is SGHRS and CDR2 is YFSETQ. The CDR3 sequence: CASSLTENTEAFF. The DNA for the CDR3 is TGCGCCAGCAGCTTGACAGAGAACACTGAAGCTTTCTTT.

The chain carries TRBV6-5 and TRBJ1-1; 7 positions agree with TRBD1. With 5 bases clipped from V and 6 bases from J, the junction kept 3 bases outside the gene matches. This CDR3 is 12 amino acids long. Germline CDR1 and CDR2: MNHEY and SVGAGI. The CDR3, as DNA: TGTGCCAGCAGTGACACAGGGGCTGAAGCTTTCTTT. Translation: CASSDTGAEAFF.

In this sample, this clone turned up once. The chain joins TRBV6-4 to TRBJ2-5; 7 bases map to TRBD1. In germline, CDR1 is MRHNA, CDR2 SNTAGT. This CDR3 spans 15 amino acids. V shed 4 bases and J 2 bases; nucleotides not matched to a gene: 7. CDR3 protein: CASSAPRGLQETQYF. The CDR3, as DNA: TGTGCCAGCAGTGCCCCCAGGGGGTTACAAGAGACCCAGTACTTC.

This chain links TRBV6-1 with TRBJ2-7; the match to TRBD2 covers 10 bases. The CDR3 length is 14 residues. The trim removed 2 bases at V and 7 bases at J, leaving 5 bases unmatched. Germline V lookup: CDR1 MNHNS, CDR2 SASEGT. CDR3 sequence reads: CASSETAGGAEQYF. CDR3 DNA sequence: TGTGCCAGCAGTGAAACAGCGGGGGGGGCTGAGCAGTACTTC.

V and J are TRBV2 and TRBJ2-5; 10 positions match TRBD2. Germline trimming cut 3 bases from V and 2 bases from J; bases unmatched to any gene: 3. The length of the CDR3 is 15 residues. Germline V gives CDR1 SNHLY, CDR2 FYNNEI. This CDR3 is CASSDLAGEQETQYF. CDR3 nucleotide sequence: TGTGCCAGCAGTGACCTAGCGGGAGAACAAGAGACCCAGTACTTC.

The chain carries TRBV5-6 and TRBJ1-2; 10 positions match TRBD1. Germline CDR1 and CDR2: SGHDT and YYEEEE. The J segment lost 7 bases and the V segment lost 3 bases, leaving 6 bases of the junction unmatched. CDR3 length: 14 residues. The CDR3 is CASSSGQGFSGYTF. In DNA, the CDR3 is TGTGCCAGCAGCTCGGGACAGGGGTTTAGTGGCTACACCTTC.

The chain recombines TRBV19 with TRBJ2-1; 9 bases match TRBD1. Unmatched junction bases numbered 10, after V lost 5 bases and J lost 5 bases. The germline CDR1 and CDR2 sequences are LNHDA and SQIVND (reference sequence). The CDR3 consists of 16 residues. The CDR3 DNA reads TGTGCCAGTAGTGGATACCGGGACAGGGACCACAATGAGCAGTTCTTC. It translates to CASSGYRDRDHNEQFF.

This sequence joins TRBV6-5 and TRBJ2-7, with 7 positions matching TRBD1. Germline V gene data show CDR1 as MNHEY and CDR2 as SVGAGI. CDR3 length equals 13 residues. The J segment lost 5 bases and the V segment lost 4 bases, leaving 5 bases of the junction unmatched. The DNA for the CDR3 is TGTGCCAGCAGTTCCCAGGGGGTCCACGAGCAGTACTTC. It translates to CASSSQGVHEQYF.

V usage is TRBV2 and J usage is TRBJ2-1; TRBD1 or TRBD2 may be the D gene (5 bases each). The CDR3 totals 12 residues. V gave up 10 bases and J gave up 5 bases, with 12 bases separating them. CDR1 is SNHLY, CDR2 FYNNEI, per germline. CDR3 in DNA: TGTGCCACTCTGGGGGATCACAATGAGCAGTTCTTC. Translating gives CATLGDHNEQFF.

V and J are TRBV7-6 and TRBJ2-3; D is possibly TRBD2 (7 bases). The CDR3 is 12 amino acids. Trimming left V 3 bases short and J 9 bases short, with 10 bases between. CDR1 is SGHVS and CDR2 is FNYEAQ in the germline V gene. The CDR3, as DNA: TGTGCCAGCAGCTTGGGCGGGGGCACGCAGTATTTT. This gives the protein CASSLGGGTQYF.

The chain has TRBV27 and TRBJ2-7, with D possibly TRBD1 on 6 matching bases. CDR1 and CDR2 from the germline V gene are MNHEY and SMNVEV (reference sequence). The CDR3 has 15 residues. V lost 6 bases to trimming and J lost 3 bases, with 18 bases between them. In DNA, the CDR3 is TGTGCCAGCAGCCCCGAGGCAGGGGAATACTACGAGCAGTACTTC. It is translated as CASSPEAGEYYEQYF.

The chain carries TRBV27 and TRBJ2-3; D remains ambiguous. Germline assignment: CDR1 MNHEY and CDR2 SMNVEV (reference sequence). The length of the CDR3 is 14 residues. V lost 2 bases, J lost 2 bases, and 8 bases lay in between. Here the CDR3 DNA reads TGTGCCAGCAGTTTAGGTTTTCCCACAGATACGCAGTATTTT. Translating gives CASSLGFPTDTQYF.

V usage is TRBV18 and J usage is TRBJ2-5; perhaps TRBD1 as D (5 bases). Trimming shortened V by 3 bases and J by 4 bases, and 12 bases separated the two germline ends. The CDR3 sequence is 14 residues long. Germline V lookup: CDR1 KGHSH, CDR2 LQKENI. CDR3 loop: CASSPPQVLETQYF. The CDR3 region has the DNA TGTGCCAGCTCACCGCCACAGGTTTTAGAGACCCAGTACTTC.